This T cell receptor beta chain was sequenced in a study of cytomegalovirus exposure and HLA in healthy donors. Overall study results and limits: Later on, a genetic analysis was performed. It linked a missense variant in DCLRE1C with V- and J-gene trimming of TCR beta. An assumption of roughly uniform sequencing depth across donors underlay the presence/absence analyses. In a later analysis, most CMV-associated TCR beta chains appeared HLA-restricted.

Notes on this clone: Its antigen is as yet unknown.

PCR primers comprised 60 Vbeta and 13 Jbeta primers. Here immunoSEQ multiplex PCR was the method, and the copy in TCRdb shows in-frame clones only, minus some. The sample includes approximately 100,000 clones, less than 80% of them seen just once. This CDR3 is built from 15 residues. V lost 4 bases, J lost 1 base, and 5 bases stayed unmatched. Germline loops: CDR1 KGHSH, CDR2 LQKENI. The gene calls are TRBV18 and TRBJ2-3, with 7 bases matching TRBD2. The receptor was isolated from a woman aged 45-60 years in good health and CMV-seropositive. The sample consisted of PBMCs. CDR3 coding DNA: TGTGCCAGCTCACACCGGGGGGTCGGCACAGATACGCAGTATTTT. Its protein product is CASSHRGVGTDTQYF.